This TCR beta chain was recovered during a study of cytomegalovirus exposure and HLA in healthy donors. Study observations and caveats: In a later analysis, TCR beta V- and J-gene trimming showed a link to a missense DCLRE1C variant. Reported results showed that the classifier diagnosed cytomegalovirus status with high specificity and sensitivity. A later analysis, which compared TCR beta chains of equal frequency, found the HLA-associated ones more clonally expanded.

With 60 Vbeta and 13 Jbeta primers, the PCR was carried out. Method: immunoSEQ multiplex PCR; TCRdb's copy keeps in-frame clones and lacks some. The repertoire includes about 150,000 clones, less than 85% of them detected once, and 4.5% to 5.5% sits in the top ten. The CDR3 contains 13 residues. Germline V CDR1 and CDR2: SGHNT, YENEEA. V shed 4 bases, J shed 9 bases, and the junction held 2 bases outside the gene matches. A remark on this clone: Its target is unknown.

The sequence derives from a young man in good health and CMV-seronegative. Sequencing used PBMCs. The chain has TRBV11-3 and TRBJ1-6; 8 nucleotides align to TRBD1. The DNA for the CDR3 is TGTGCCAGCAGCTGGACAGGGAGTTCACCCCTCCACTTT. This encodes CASSWTGSSPLHF.